This is a list of T cell receptor beta chains from one sample in a study of shared clonotypes between healthy human individuals. Clones were read by immunoSEQ multiplex PCR, and TCRdb kept only the in-frame ones, dropping some. Among about 980,000 clones listed, 76% were seen once. Specimen: memory CD4+ T cells sorted from blood. The receptors were gathered from a man between 18 and 29 years old in good health. CDR3s include the opening cysteine and the closing phenylalanine or tryptophan. Each record gives: CDR3 length, clone size, D gene, J gene, V gene, CDR3 protein, CDR3 DNA. D genes are given only for firm matches. The listing skips clone size in some rows; elsewhere it reads once, few, many or a size class.

13,-,TRBD1,TRBJ1-6,TRBV6-1,CASREGQALPLHF,TGTGCCAGCAGGGAGGGACAGGCCTTACCCCTCCACTTT
21,-,-,TRBJ2-6,TRBV4-3,CASSPSHPMGQVDSGANVLTF,TGCGCCAGCAGCCCATCACATCCCATGGGGCAGGTGGACTCTGGGGCCAACGTCCTGACTTTC
13,-,-,TRBJ2-5,TRBV27,CASSFLDKETQYF,TGTGCCAGCAGTTTCCTCGACAAAGAGACCCAGTACTTC
18,-,-,TRBJ2-2,TRBV5-1,CASSRKDSAGPNTGELFF,TGCGCCAGCAGCCGGAAGGATTCGGCAGGGCCCAACACCGGGGAGCTGTTTTTT
15,-,TRBD2,TRBJ2-5,TRBV19,CASSQGLAGTETQYF,TGTGCCAGTAGCCAGGGACTAGCGGGAACGGAGACCCAGTACTTC
12,-,-,TRBJ2-5,TRBV5-8,CASSLEVETQYF,TGTGCCAGCAGCTTGGAAGTAGAGACCCAGTACTTC
14,-,-,TRBJ2-3,TRBV7-9,CASSLFRDTDTQYF,TGTGCCAGCAGCTTATTCCGGGACACAGATACGCAGTATTTT
15,once,-,TRBJ2-7,TRBV7-3,CASSLTGTAADEQYF,TGTGCCAGCAGCTTAACCGGGACGGCAGCGGACGAGCAGTACTTC
14,-,-,TRBJ2-1,TRBV19,CATKGGLSYNEQFF,TGTGCCACGAAGGGGGGCCTCTCCTACAATGAGCAGTTCTTC
13,-,TRBD2,TRBJ2-1,TRBV27,CASSGLAVNEQFF,TGTGCCAGCAGCGGACTAGCGGTTAATGAGCAGTTCTTC
11,-,-,TRBJ1-5,TRBV2,CASRENGDQHF,TGTGCCAGCAGGGAAAACGGTGACCAGCATTTT
15,-,-,TRBJ2-1,TRBV2,CASSVPPGRDNEQFF,TGTGCCAGCAGTGTTCCCCCGGGACGGGACAATGAGCAGTTCTTC
14,-,-,TRBJ2-5,TRBV7-3,CASSLMGIGETQYF,TGTGCCAGCAGCCTGATGGGGATAGGAGAGACCCAGTACTTC
14,once,-,TRBJ1-6,TRBV18,CASSGVPTNSPLHF,TGTGCCAGCTCAGGGGTCCCAACCAATTCACCCCTCCACTTT
13,-,-,TRBJ1-5,TRBV14,CASSPDSNQPQHF,TGTGCCAGCAGCCCCGATAGCAATCAGCCCCAGCATTTT
15,-,-,TRBJ1-4,TRBV19,CASSRRTTTNEKLFF,TGTGCCAGTAGCAGGAGGACAACAACTAATGAAAAACTGTTTTTT
12,-,-,TRBJ1-5,TRBV7-9,CASSFSDQPQHF,TGTGCCAGCAGCTTTAGCGATCAGCCCCAGCATTTT
13,few,TRBD1,TRBJ1-2,TRBV10-3,CAISPDRGYGYTF,TGTGCCATCAGCCCGGACAGGGGATATGGCTACACCTTC
14,-,-,TRBJ1-5,TRBV19,CAILDGRTNQPQHF,TGTGCCATTTTGGACGGACGGACCAATCAGCCCCAGCATTTT
13,-,-,TRBJ2-5,TRBV10-1,CASSYQVQETQYF,TGCGCCAGCAGCTATCAGGTCCAAGAGACCCAGTACTTC
15,-,TRBD1,TRBJ2-1,TRBV5-4,CASSFKGASDNEQFF,TGTGCCAGCAGCTTTAAGGGGGCTAGTGACAATGAGCAGTTCTTC
13,-,-,TRBJ1-1,TRBV27,CASSPITSTEAFF,TGTGCCAGCAGCCCAATTACTTCCACTGAAGCTTTCTTT
15,-,-,TRBJ2-3,TRBV4-3,CASSQDRVVTDTQYF,TGCGCCAGCAGCCAAGATAGGGTTGTCACAGATACGCAGTATTTT
15,-,TRBD2,TRBJ2-7,TRBV10-3,CAIRPTSGASYEQYF,TGTGCCATCCGGCCGACTAGCGGGGCTTCCTACGAGCAGTACTTC
14,-,-,TRBJ1-6,TRBV9,CASSALRDISPLHF,TGTGCCAGCAGCGCCCTACGGGACATTTCACCCCTCCACTTT
15,-,-,TRBJ2-7,TRBV4-3,CASSLHSGNSYEQYF,TGCGCCAGCAGCCTCCATAGCGGTAACTCCTACGAGCAGTACTTC
13,-,TRBD1,TRBJ2-3,TRBV7-6,CASGTGGTDTQYF,TGTGCCAGCGGAACAGGGGGCACAGATACGCAGTATTTT
15,-,-,TRBJ1-1,TRBV30,CAWSEPYGGRLRAFF,TGTGCCTGGAGTGAACCGTACGGGGGGCGTTTGAGAGCTTTCTTT
16,once,-,TRBJ1-2,TRBV19,CASSIRDTTFNYGYTF,TGTGCCAGTAGTATCCGGGACACAACTTTTAACTATGGCTACACCTTC
14,few,TRBD1,TRBJ1-5,TRBV29-1,CSVGQGDSNQPQHF,TGCAGCGTTGGACAGGGGGATAGCAATCAGCCCCAGCATTTT
15,-,TRBD2,TRBJ2-7,TRBV6-5,CASSYSAGGPYEQYF,TGTGCCAGCAGTTACTCGGCGGGAGGGCCCTACGAGCAGTACTTC